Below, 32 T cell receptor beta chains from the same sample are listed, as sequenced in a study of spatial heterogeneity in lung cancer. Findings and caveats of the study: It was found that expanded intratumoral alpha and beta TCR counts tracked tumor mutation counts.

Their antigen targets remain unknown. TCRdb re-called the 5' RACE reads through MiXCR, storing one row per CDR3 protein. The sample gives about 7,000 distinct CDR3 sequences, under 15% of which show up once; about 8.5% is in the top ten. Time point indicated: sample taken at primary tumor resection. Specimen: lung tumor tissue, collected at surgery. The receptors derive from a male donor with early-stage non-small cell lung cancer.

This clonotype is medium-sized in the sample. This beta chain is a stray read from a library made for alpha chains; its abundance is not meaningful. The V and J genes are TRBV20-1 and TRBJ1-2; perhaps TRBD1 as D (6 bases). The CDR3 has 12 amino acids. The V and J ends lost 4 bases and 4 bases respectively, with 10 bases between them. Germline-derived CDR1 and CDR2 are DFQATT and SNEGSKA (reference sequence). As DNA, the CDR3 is TGCAGTGCTATGGACAGTTCCTATGGCTACACCTTC. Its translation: CSAMDSSYGYTF.

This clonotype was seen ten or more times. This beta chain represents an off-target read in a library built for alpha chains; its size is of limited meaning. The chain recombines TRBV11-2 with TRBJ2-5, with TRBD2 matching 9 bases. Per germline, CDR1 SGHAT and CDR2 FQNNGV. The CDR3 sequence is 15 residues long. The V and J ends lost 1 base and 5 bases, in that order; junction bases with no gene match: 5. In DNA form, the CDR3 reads TGTGCCAGCAGCTTAGGCGGGAGGGGATGGGAGACCCAGTACTTC. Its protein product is CASSLGGRGWETQYF.

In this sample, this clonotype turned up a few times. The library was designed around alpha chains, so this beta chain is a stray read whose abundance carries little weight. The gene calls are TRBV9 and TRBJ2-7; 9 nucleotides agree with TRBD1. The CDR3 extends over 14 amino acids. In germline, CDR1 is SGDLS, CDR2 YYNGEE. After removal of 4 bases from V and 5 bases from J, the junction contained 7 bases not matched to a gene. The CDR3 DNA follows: TGTGCCAGCAGCTCAACAGGGGGCCTGGACGAGCAGTACTTC. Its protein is CASSSTGGLDEQYF. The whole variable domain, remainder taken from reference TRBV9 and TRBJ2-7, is DSGVTQTPKHLITATGQRVTLRCSPRSGDLSVYWYQQSLDQGLQFLIQYYNGEERAKGNILERFSAQQFPDLHSELNLSSLELGDSALYFCASSSTGGLDEQYFGPGTRLTVT.

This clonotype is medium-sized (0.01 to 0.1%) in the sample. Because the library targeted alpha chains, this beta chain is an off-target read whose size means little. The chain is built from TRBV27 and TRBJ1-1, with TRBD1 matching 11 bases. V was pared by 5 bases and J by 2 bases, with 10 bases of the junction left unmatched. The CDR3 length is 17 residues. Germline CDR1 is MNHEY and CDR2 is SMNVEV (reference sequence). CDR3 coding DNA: TGTGCCAGCAGTAAACGGACAGGGGGCATATTAAACACTGAAGCTTTCTTT. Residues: CASSKRTGGILNTEAFF.

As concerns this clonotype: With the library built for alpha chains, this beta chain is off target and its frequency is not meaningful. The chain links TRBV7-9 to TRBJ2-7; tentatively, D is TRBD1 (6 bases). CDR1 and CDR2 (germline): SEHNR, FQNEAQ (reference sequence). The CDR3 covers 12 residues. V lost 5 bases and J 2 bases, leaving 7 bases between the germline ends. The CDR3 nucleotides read TGTGCCAGCAGCCGGGACACCTACGAGCAGTACTTC. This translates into CASSRDTYEQYF.

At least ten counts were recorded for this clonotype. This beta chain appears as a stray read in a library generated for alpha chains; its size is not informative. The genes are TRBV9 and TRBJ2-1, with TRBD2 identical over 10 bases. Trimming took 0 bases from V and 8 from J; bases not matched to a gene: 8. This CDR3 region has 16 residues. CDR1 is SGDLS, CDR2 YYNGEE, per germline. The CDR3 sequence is CASSVGPSGSWDEQFF. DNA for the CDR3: TGTGCCAGCAGCGTAGGTCCTAGCGGGAGTTGGGATGAGCAGTTCTTC.

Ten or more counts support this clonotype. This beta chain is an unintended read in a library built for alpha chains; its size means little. CDR3 coding DNA: TGTGCCAGCAGCGTAGACAGGGTTGACACTGAAGCTTTCTTT. The encoded protein is CASSVDRVDTEAFF. The chain carries TRBV9 and TRBJ1-1, with D possibly being TRBD1 (6 bases). The germline V and J ends were trimmed by 0 bases and 3 bases, with 9 bases remaining between them. CDR1 and CDR2 (germline): SGDLS, YYNGEE. This CDR3 contains 14 residues. The complete variable domain, with remaining parts taken from reference TRBV9 and TRBJ1-1, reads DSGVTQTPKHLITATGQRVTLRCSPRSGDLSVYWYQQSLDQGLQFLIQYYNGEERAKGNILERFSAQQFPDLHSELNLSSLELGDSALYFCASSVDRVDTEAFFGQGTRLTVV.

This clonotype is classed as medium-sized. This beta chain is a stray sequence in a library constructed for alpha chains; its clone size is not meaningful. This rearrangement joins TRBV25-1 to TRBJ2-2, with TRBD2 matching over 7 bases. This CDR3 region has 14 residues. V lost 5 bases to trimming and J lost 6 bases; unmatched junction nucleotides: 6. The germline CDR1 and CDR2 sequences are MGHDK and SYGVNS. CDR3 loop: CASSMVGGAGELFF. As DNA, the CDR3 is TGTGCCAGCAGTATGGTGGGAGGGGCCGGGGAGCTGTTTTTT.

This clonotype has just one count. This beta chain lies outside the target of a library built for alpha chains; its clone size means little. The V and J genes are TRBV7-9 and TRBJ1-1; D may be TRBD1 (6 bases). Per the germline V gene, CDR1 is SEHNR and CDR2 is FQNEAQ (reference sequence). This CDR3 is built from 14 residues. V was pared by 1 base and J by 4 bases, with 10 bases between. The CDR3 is CASSLVGGPTEAFF. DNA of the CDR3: TGTGCCAGCAGCTTAGTTGGGGGGCCCACTGAAGCTTTCTTT.

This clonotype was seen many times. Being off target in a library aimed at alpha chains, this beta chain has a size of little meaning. The CDR3 loop reads CASSLGLMIPKNIQYF. DNA of the CDR3: TGTGCCAGCAGCTTAGGGTTAATGATCCCCAAAAACATTCAGTACTTC. The rearrangement joins TRBV11-2 to TRBJ2-4; no definite D call. The CDR3 length is 16 residues. V shed 1 base and J shed 2 bases, with 12 bases lying between them. Germline V gene sequence: CDR1 SGHAT, CDR2 FQNNGV.

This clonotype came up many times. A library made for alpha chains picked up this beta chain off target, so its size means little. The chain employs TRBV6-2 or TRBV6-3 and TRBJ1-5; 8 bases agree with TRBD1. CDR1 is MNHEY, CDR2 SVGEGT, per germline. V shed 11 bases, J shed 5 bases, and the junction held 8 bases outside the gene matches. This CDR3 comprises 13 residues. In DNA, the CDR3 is TGTGCCTCCCGGACAGGGCGGGATCAGCCCCAGCATTTT. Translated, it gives CASRTGRDQPQHF.

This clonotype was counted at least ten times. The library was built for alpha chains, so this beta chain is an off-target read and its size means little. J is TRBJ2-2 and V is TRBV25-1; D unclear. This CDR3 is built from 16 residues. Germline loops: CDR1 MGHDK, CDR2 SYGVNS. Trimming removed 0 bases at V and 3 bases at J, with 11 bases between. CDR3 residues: CASSEYGRADTGELFF. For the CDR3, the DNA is TGTGCCAGCAGTGAATATGGCCGGGCGGACACCGGGGAGCTGTTTTTT.

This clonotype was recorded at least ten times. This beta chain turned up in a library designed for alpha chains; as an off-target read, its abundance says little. In DNA form, the CDR3 reads TGTGCCAGCAGCCAAGAACCGGGACTAGCGTCCTACAATGAGCAGTTCTTC. Its protein product is CASSQEPGLASYNEQFF. This chain links TRBV4-2 with TRBJ2-1, with 10 bases matching TRBD2. V lost 0 bases, J lost 1 base, and 3 bases stayed unmatched. The CDR3 loop spans 17 amino acids. Per germline, CDR1 LGHNA and CDR2 YNFKEQ.

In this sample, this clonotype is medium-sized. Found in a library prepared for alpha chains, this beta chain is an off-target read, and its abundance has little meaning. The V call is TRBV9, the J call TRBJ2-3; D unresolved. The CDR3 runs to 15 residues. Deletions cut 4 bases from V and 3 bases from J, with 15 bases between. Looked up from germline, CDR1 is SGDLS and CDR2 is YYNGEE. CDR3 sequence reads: CASSPGSLVTDTQYF. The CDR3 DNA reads TGTGCCAGCAGCCCTGGGTCCCTAGTTACAGATACGCAGTATTTT. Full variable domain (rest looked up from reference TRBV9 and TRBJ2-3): DSGVTQTPKHLITATGQRVTLRCSPRSGDLSVYWYQQSLDQGLQFLIQYYNGEERAKGNILERFSAQQFPDLHSELNLSSLELGDSALYFCASSPGSLVTDTQYFGPGTRLTVL.

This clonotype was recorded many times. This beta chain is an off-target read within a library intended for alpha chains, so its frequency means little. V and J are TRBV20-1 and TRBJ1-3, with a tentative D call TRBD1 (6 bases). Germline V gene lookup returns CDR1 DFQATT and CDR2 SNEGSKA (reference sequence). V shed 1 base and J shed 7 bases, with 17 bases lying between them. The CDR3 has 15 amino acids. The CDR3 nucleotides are TGCAGTGCTAGAGTTCCCGGACAGTCGAGGAACACCATATATTTT. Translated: CSARVPGQSRNTIYF.

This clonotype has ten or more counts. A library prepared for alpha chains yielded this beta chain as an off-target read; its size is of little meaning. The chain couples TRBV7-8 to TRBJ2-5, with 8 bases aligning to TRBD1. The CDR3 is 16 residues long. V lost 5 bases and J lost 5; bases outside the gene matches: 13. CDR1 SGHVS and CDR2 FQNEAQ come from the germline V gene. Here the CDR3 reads CASSLIQGAPWETQYF. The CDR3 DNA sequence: TGTGCCAGCAGCCTTATCCAGGGGGCGCCCTGGGAGACCCAGTACTTC. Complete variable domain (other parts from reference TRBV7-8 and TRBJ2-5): GAGVSQSPRYKVAKRGQDVALRCDPISGHVSLFWYQQALGQGPEFLTYFQNEAQLDKSGLPSDRFFAERPEGSVSTLKIQRTQQEDSAVYLCASSLIQGAPWETQYFGPGTRLLVL.

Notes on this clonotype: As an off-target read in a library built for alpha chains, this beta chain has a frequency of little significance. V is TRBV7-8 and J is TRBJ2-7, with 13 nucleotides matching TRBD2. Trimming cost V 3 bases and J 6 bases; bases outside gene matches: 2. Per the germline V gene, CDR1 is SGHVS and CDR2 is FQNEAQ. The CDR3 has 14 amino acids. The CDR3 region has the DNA TGTGCCAGCAGCTTGGGACTAGCGGGGACCGAGCAGTACTTC. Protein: CASSLGLAGTEQYF.

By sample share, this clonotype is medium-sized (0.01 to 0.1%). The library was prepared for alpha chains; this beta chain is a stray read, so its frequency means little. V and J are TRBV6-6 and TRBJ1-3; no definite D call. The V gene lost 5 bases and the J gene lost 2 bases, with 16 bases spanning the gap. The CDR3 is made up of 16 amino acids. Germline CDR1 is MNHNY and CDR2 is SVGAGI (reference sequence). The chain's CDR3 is CASSPPRRATGNTIYF. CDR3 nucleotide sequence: TGTGCCAGCAGTCCCCCCAGGAGGGCCACTGGAAACACCATATATTTT.

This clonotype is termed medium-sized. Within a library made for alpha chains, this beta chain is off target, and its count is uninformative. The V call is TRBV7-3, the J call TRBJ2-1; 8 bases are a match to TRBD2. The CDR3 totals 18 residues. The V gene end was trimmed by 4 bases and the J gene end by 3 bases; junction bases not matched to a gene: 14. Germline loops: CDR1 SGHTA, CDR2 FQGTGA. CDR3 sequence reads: CASSSTGYGRALYNEQFF. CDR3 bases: TGTGCCAGCAGCTCCACCGGGTACGGGAGGGCCCTCTACAATGAGCAGTTCTTC. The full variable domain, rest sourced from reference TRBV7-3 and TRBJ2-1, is GAGVSQTPSNKVTEKGKYVELRCDPISGHTALYWYRQSLGQGPEFLIYFQGTGAADDSGLPNDRFFAVRPEGSVSTLKIQRTERGDSAVYLCASSSTGYGRALYNEQFFGPGTRLTVL.

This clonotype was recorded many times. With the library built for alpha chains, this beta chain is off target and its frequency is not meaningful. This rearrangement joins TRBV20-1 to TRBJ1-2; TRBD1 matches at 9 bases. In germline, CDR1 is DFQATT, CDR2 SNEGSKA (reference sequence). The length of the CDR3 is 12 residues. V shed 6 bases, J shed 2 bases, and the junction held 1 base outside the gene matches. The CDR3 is CSAGQGNYGYTF. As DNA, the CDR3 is TGCAGTGCGGGACAGGGAAACTATGGCTACACCTTC.

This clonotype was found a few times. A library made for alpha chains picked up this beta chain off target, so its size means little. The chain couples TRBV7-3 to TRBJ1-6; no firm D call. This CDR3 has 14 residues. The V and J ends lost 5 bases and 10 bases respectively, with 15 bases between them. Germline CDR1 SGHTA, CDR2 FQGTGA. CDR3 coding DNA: TGTGCCAGCAGCCCGGCCCCGGGCGGATCACCCCTCCACTTT. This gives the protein CASSPAPGGSPLHF. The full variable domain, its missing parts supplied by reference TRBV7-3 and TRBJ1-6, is GAGVSQTPSNKVTEKGKYVELRCDPISGHTALYWYRQSLGQGPEFLIYFQGTGAADDSGLPNDRFFAVRPEGSVSTLKIQRTERGDSAVYLCASSPAPGGSPLHFGNGTRLTVT.

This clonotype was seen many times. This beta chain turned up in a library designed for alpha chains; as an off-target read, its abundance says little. The CDR3 bases are TGTGCCAGCAGCCATCCGGGACAGAACACTGAAGCTTTCTTT. This gives the protein CASSHPGQNTEAFF. J is TRBJ1-1 and V is TRBV7-8, with a possible D match to TRBD1 (6 bases). V was cut by 5 bases and J by 1 base, with 11 bases left in between. CDR3 length: 14 residues. From germline, CDR1 is SGHVS and CDR2 FQNEAQ.

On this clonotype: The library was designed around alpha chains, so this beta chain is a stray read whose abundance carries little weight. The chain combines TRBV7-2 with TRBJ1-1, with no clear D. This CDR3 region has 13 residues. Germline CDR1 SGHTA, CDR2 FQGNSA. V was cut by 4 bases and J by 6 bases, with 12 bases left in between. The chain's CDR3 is CASSSLLVAEAFF. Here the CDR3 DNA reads TGTGCCAGCAGCTCGCTCCTAGTCGCTGAAGCTTTCTTT.

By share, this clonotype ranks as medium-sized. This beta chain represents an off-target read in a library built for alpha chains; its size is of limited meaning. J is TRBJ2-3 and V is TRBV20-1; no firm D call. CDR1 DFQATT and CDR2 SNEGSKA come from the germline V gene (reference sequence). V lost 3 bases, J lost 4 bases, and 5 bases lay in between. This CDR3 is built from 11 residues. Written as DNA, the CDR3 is TGCAGTGCTAGGAGTTCAGATACGCAGTATTTT. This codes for CSARSSDTQYF.

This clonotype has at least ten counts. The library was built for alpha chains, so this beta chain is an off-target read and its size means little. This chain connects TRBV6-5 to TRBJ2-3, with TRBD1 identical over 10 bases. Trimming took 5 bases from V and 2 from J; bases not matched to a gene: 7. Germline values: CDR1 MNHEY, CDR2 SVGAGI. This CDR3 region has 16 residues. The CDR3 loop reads CASSPMDRGNTDTQYF. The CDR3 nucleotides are TGTGCCAGCAGTCCGATGGACAGGGGGAACACAGATACGCAGTATTTT.

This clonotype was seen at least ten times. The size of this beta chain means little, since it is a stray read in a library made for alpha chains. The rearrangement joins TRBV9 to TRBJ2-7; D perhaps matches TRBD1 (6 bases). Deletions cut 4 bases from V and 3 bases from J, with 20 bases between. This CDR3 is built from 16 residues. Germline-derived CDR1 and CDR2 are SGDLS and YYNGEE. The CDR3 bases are TGTGCCAGCAGCTCCCGATACAGGGACCGCTTCTACGAGCAGTACTTC. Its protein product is CASSSRYRDRFYEQYF.

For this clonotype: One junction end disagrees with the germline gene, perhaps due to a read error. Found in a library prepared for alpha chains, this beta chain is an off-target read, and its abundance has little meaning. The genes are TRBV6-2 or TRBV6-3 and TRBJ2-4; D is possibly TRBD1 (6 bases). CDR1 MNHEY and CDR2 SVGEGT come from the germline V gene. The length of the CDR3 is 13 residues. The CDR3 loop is CASSSPRTVSADF. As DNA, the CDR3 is TGTGCCAGCAGTTCTCCGCGGACAGTTTCTGCGGACTTC.

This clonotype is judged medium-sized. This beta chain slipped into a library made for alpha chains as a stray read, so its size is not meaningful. DNA for the CDR3: TGTGCCAGCAGGGGGTGGGGGCGCGAGGGCACCGGGGAGCTGTTTTTT. Its translation: CASRGWGREGTGELFF. The genes are TRBV6-1 and TRBJ2-2; maybe TRBD1 (6 bases). V lost 6 bases and J 4 bases, leaving 18 bases between the germline ends. Germline V lookup: CDR1 MNHNS, CDR2 SASEGT. This CDR3 is 16 amino acids long.

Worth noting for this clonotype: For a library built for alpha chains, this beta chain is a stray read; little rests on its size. The CDR3 reads CSARGQFNEKLFF. CDR3 in DNA: TGCAGTGCTAGAGGACAGTTTAATGAAAAACTGTTTTTT. V is TRBV20-1 and J is TRBJ1-4, with D perhaps matching TRBD1 (5 bases). The germline V and J ends were trimmed by 1 base and 4 bases, with 7 bases remaining between them. CDR3 length equals 13 residues. Germline V gene sequence: CDR1 DFQATT, CDR2 SNEGSKA (reference sequence).

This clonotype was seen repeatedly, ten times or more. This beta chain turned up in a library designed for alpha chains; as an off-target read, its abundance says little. Here the CDR3 reads CASSLVMGTSGKETQYF. DNA of the CDR3: TGTGCCAGCAGCTTAGTGATGGGGACTAGCGGGAAAGAGACCCAGTACTTC. The rearrangement joins TRBV7-9 to TRBJ2-5; 13 bases are shared with TRBD2. V was clipped by 1 base and J by 3 bases; unmatched bases: 5. Germline values: CDR1 SEHNR, CDR2 FQNEAQ (reference sequence). This CDR3 contains 17 residues. Combining the CDR3 with reference TRBV7-9 and TRBJ2-5 gives the whole variable domain DTGVSQNPRHKITKRGQNVTFRCDPISEHNRLYWYRQTLGQGPEFLTYFQNEAQLEKSRLLSDRFSAERPKGSFSTLEIQRTEQGDSAMYLCASSLVMGTSGKETQYFGPGTRLLVL.

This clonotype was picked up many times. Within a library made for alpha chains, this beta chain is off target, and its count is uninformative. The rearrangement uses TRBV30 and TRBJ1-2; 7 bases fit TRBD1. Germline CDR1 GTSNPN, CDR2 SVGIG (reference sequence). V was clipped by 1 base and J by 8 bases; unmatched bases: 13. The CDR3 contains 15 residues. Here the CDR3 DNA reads TGTGCCTGGAGTGCACCCGACAGGGTCTCCGGCGGCTACACCTTC. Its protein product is CAWSAPDRVSGGYTF.

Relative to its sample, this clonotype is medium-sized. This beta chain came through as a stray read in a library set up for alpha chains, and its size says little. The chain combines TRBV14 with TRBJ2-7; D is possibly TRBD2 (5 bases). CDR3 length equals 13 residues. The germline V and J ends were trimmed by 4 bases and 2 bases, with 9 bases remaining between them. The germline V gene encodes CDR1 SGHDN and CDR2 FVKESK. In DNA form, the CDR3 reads TGTGCCAGCAGCCGGGAGCTTACCTACGAGCAGTACTTC. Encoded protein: CASSRELTYEQYF.